The rows below give T cell receptor beta chains drawn from one sample of a study of OX40 agonist ivuxolimab in advanced cancers. Profiled with immunoSEQ multiplex PCR; TCRdb holds only in-frame clones, not every one. The sample lists about 100,000 clones, approximately 90% seen once, with approximately 0.55% in the top ten. Here the sequenced sample was CD4+ or CD8+ T cells sorted from blood, taken in a trial of the OX40 agonist ivuxolimab. These receptors all stem from an adult with an advanced solid tumor such as melanoma, head and neck, liver or kidney cancer. Each CDR3 is given with its conserved first and last residue. The order of the fields is V gene, D gene, J gene, clone size, CDR3 DNA, CDR3 protein. A D gene is named only where the DNA matches it firmly. Clone size is not always given. Where it is, it says once, few, many or a class for expanded clones.

V: TRBV6-1
D: TRBD1
J: TRBJ2-1
size: NA
DNA: TGTGCCAGCAGGGACAGGTACAATGAGCAGTTCTTC
CDR3: CASRDRYNEQFF

V: TRBV4-1
D: NA
J: TRBJ1-4
size: NA
DNA: TGCGCCAGCAGCCAAAGGGTCAACAGTCCTAATGAAAAACTGTTTTTT
CDR3: CASSQRVNSPNEKLFF

V: TRBV6-5
D: NA
J: TRBJ1-2
size: NA
DNA: TGTGCCAGCAGCACCGGGACCTATGGCTACACCTTC
CDR3: CASSTGTYGYTF

V: TRBV10-3
D: NA
J: TRBJ2-3
size: NA
DNA: TGTGCCATCAGTGACTCAACCACAGATACGCAGTATTTT
CDR3: CAISDSTTDTQYF

V: TRBV4-2
D: NA
J: TRBJ1-1
size: NA
DNA: TGTGCCAGCAGCCAAGATCGCAGGAACACTGAAGCTTTCTTT
CDR3: CASSQDRRNTEAFF

V: TRBV6-1
D: NA
J: TRBJ2-1
size: NA
DNA: TGTGCCAGCAGTGAAGGAAGGAGCCTGTCCTACAATGAGCAGTTCTTC
CDR3: CASSEGRSLSYNEQFF

V: TRBV19
D: NA
J: TRBJ2-7
size: NA
DNA: TGTGCCAGTAGGGGAAGGGGTACCTACGAGCAGTACTTC
CDR3: CASRGRGTYEQYF

V: TRBV4-2
D: NA
J: TRBJ2-1
size: NA
DNA: TGTGCCAGCAGCCCTACCAGGGAAAAGCGGGTGTACAATGAGCAGTTCTTC
CDR3: CASSPTREKRVYNEQFF

V: TRBV7-3
D: TRBD2
J: TRBJ2-3
size: once
DNA: TGTGCCAGCAGCTTAGCTAGCGGTAGCACAGATACGCAGTATTTT
CDR3: CASSLASGSTDTQYF

V: TRBV4-1
D: TRBD1
J: TRBJ2-7
size: NA
DNA: TGCGCCAGCAGCGCCTCGGGACAGGTCCCTGGCGAGCAGTACTTC
CDR3: CASSASGQVPGEQYF

V: TRBV29-1
D: NA
J: TRBJ2-1
size: NA
DNA: TGCAGCGTTAGGGCAAATTACAATGAGCAGTTCTTC
CDR3: CSVRANYNEQFF

V: TRBV5-1
D: TRBD1
J: TRBJ1-2
size: NA
DNA: TGCGCCAGCAGCGCGTCCGGGACAGTCTATGGCTACACCTTC
CDR3: CASSASGTVYGYTF

V: TRBV2
D: TRBD1
J: TRBJ1-1
size: NA
DNA: TGTGCCAGCGCTCGGACAGGGAACACTGAAGCTTTCTTT
CDR3: CASARTGNTEAFF

V: TRBV10-3
D: NA
J: TRBJ1-5
size: NA
DNA: TGTGCCATCAGTGGGGACCCAGGGAATCAGCCCCAGCATTTT
CDR3: CAISGDPGNQPQHF

V: TRBV20-1
D: NA
J: TRBJ2-5
size: NA
DNA: TGCGCCCTGATAGACCAAGAGACCCAGTACTTC
CDR3: CALIDQETQYF

V: TRBV7-9
D: NA
J: TRBJ1-1
size: NA
DNA: TGTGCCAGCAGCCACCAGGGTTTAGGGCCCACGGGTGGTGAAGCTTTCTTT
CDR3: CASSHQGLGPTGGEAFF

V: TRBV7-2
D: NA
J: TRBJ2-5
size: once
DNA: TGTGCCAGCAGCTTAGTACAGGCCGAGGTTGAGACCCAGTACTTC
CDR3: CASSLVQAEVETQYF

V: TRBV6-1
D: NA
J: TRBJ2-5
size: NA
DNA: TGTGCCAGCACCCCGGGACGGGAGACCCAGTACTTC
CDR3: CASTPGRETQYF

V: TRBV29-1
D: TRBD2
J: TRBJ2-3
size: NA
DNA: TGCAGCGTTGGCCTAGCGGGAGGTACGCAGTATTTT
CDR3: CSVGLAGGTQYF

V: TRBV15
D: NA
J: TRBJ1-5
size: NA
DNA: TGTGCCACCAGCAGAGATTCGGTAGGGGGGGGCTGGCAGCCCCAGCATTTT
CDR3: CATSRDSVGGGWQPQHF

V: TRBV12-5
D: NA
J: TRBJ2-7
size: NA
DNA: TGTGCTAGTGTTCGGTCCGGAGATGACTACGAGCAGTACTTC
CDR3: CASVRSGDDYEQYF

V: TRBV28
D: TRBD1
J: TRBJ1-5
size: once
DNA: TGTGCCAGCAGCCTGCCCTTGACAGGGGGCAATCAGCCCCAGCATTTT
CDR3: CASSLPLTGGNQPQHF

V: TRBV18
D: NA
J: TRBJ2-1
size: NA
DNA: TGTGCCAGCTTAACGGACAGTAACAATGAGCAGTTCTTC
CDR3: CASLTDSNNEQFF

V: TRBV6-6
D: NA
J: TRBJ1-2
size: NA
DNA: TGTGCCAGCAGTGGTACCGGGACAATACGAGAGGGCTACACCTTC
CDR3: CASSGTGTIREGYTF

V: TRBV18
D: NA
J: TRBJ2-3
size: NA
DNA: TGTGCCAGCTCACCGCTTGATCGGGGGCCGCAGTATTTT
CDR3: CASSPLDRGPQYF

V: TRBV7-3
D: TRBD1
J: TRBJ1-1
size: NA
DNA: TGTGCCAGCAGCCCGGACAGGTTCTCAACCGAAGCTTTCTTT
CDR3: CASSPDRFSTEAFF

V: TRBV5-1
D: NA
J: TRBJ1-5
size: NA
DNA: TGCGCCAGCAGCTTGGGGGAGAATCAGCCCCAGCATTTT
CDR3: CASSLGENQPQHF

V: TRBV20-1
D: TRBD1
J: TRBJ1-2
size: NA
DNA: TGCAGTGCTGAAGACAGGGGGATCGTCACCTTC
CDR3: CSAEDRGIVTF

V: TRBV5-1
D: TRBD1
J: TRBJ2-3
size: NA
DNA: TGCGCCAGCCGTCCAACTAAACAGGGGAAATCCACAGATACGCAGTATTTT
CDR3: CASRPTKQGKSTDTQYF

V: TRBV19
D: NA
J: TRBJ2-1
size: NA
DNA: TGTGCCAGTAGTCACGGGAGTATCAATGAGCAGTTCTTC
CDR3: CASSHGSINEQFF

V: TRBV7-8
D: NA
J: TRBJ1-5
size: NA
DNA: TGTGCCAGCAGCTTATTCGCGCGGAACTTTCAGCCCCAGCATTTT
CDR3: CASSLFARNFQPQHF

V: TRBV5-1
D: NA
J: TRBJ2-7
size: NA
DNA: TGCGCCAGCAGCTTGGCGGGCGGTTCCTACGAGCAGTACTTC
CDR3: CASSLAGGSYEQYF

V: TRBV19
D: TRBD1
J: TRBJ1-5
size: NA
DNA: TGTGCCAGTAGTATACGACAGGGAAATCAGCCCCAGCATTTT
CDR3: CASSIRQGNQPQHF

V: TRBV5-5
D: TRBD1
J: TRBJ2-7
size: NA
DNA: TGTGCCAGCAGCCCCCCGGGACAGGGGGTTATTTCTAGCGAGCAGTACTTC
CDR3: CASSPPGQGVISSEQYF

V: TRBV2
D: TRBD2
J: TRBJ2-3
size: once
DNA: TGTGCCAGCAGCCTACCCCTAGCGGGAGGGGGTATCACGCAGTATTTT
CDR3: CASSLPLAGGGITQYF

V: TRBV7-8
D: NA
J: TRBJ2-3
size: NA
DNA: TGTGCCAGCAGTAAGGGGGAGGGCCTAGATACGCAGTATTTT
CDR3: CASSKGEGLDTQYF

V: TRBV4-2
D: TRBD2
J: TRBJ2-3
size: NA
DNA: TGTGCCAGCAGCCAAGATGTCGCCCTACTAGCGGGAGTGTTAGATACGCAGTATTTT
CDR3: CASSQDVALLAGVLDTQYF

V: TRBV2
D: NA
J: TRBJ1-2
size: NA
DNA: TGTGCCAGCAGTGAAATTCCCGGGAGGTGCACCTTC
CDR3: CASSEIPGRCTF

V: TRBV5-6
D: NA
J: TRBJ2-4
size: NA
DNA: TGTGCCAGCAGCTCGCTGCCCGGGGGAGGGGGCAAAAACATTCAGTACTTC
CDR3: CASSSLPGGGGKNIQYF

V: TRBV7-3
D: TRBD1
J: TRBJ1-5
size: NA
DNA: TGTGCCAGCAGCACCGACACAAAACAGGGGGCAAGGTCAGGACAGCCCCAGCATTTT
CDR3: CASSTDTKQGARSGQPQHF

V: TRBV4-2
D: NA
J: TRBJ2-3
size: NA
DNA: TGTGCCAGCAGCCAATCCCGTTCTAGCGGCACAGATACGCAGTATTTT
CDR3: CASSQSRSSGTDTQYF

V: TRBV5-4
D: TRBD2
J: TRBJ2-1
size: NA
DNA: TGTGCCAGCAGCTTGGTAGGGAGGGGTGAGCAGTTCTTC
CDR3: CASSLVGRGEQFF

V: TRBV7-9
D: TRBD2
J: TRBJ2-1
size: NA
DNA: TGTGCCAGCAGCTTTGGACTAGCGACGAGAAATGAGCAGTTCTTC
CDR3: CASSFGLATRNEQFF

V: TRBV29-1
D: NA
J: TRBJ1-1
size: NA
DNA: TGCAGCGTTGAAGCCGCGGGGGGCACTGAAGCTTTCTTT
CDR3: CSVEAAGGTEAFF

V: TRBV11-3
D: TRBD1
J: TRBJ2-3
size: once
DNA: TGTGCCAGCAGCCCATGGACAGGGTCTCTGGCAGATACGCAGTATTTT
CDR3: CASSPWTGSLADTQYF

V: TRBV30
D: NA
J: TRBJ1-2
size: NA
DNA: TGTGCCTGGCAGGGAAACTATGGCTACACCTTC
CDR3: CAWQGNYGYTF

V: TRBV7-7
D: NA
J: TRBJ2-7
size: NA
DNA: TGTGCTAGCAGCCTAGGACGGAACTTCTACGAGCAGTACTTC
CDR3: CASSLGRNFYEQYF

V: TRBV11-3
D: NA
J: TRBJ2-1
size: NA
DNA: TGTGCCAGCAGCTTAATCCGGGGAACCTACAATGAGCAGTTCTTC
CDR3: CASSLIRGTYNEQFF

V: TRBV29-1
D: NA
J: TRBJ1-2
size: once
DNA: TGCAGCGTTGAAGCCCGGACAGCGAGCAACTATGGCTACACCTTC
CDR3: CSVEARTASNYGYTF

V: TRBV6-1
D: TRBD1
J: TRBJ2-7
size: NA
DNA: TGTGCCAGCGTAGACAGGGGCTACGAGCAGTACTTC
CDR3: CASVDRGYEQYF

V: TRBV10-2
D: NA
J: TRBJ1-1
size: NA
DNA: TGCGCCAGCAGTGAGTCGGGGAGGGAGACTGAAGCTTTCTTT
CDR3: CASSESGRETEAFF

V: TRBV11-2
D: TRBD2
J: TRBJ2-1
size: NA
DNA: TGTGCCAGCAGCAAAAGGCTAGCGGGAGGGTACAATGAGCAGTTCTTC
CDR3: CASSKRLAGGYNEQFF

V: TRBV28
D: NA
J: TRBJ2-1
size: NA
DNA: TGTGCCAGCAGTGTTATATACAATGAGCAGTTCTTC
CDR3: CASSVIYNEQFF

V: TRBV13
D: TRBD1
J: TRBJ1-4
size: NA
DNA: TGTGCCAGCAGCCCGCCGACAAGGACAGGGGATGATGAAAAACTGTTTTTT
CDR3: CASSPPTRTGDDEKLFF

V: TRBV10-1
D: NA
J: TRBJ2-7
size: NA
DNA: TGCGCCAGCATCCGGTGCTCCTACGAGCAGTACTTC
CDR3: CASIRCSYEQYF

V: TRBV4-1
D: NA
J: TRBJ2-5
size: NA
DNA: TGCGCCAGCAGCCAACAAGAGACCCAGTACTTC
CDR3: CASSQQETQYF

V: TRBV5-6
D: TRBD2
J: TRBJ2-1
size: NA
DNA: TGTGCCAGCAGCTTGTCGGCTAGCGGCAATGAGCAGTTCTTC
CDR3: CASSLSASGNEQFF

V: TRBV7-2
D: TRBD2
J: TRBJ2-7
size: NA
DNA: TGTGCCAGCAGCACGACTAGCCTCGGCTCCTACGAGCAGTACTTC
CDR3: CASSTTSLGSYEQYF

V: TRBV29-1
D: NA
J: TRBJ2-7
size: NA
DNA: TGCAGCGTAGCCTCAGGGTATTATTACGAGCAGTACTTC
CDR3: CSVASGYYYEQYF